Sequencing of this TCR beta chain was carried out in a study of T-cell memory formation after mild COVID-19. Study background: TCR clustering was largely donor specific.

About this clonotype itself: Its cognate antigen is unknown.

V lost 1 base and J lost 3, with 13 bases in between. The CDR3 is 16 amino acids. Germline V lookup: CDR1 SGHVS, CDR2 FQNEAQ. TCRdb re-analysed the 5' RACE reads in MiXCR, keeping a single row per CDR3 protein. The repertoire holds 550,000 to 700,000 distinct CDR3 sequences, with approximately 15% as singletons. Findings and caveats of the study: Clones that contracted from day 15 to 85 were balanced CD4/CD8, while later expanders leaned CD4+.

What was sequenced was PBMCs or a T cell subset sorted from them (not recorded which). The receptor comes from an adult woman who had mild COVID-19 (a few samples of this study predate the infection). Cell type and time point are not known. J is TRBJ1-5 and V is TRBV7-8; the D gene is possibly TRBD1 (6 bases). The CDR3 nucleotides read TGTGCCAGCAGCTTAGTTGGACAGCTGAACAATCAGCCCCAGCATTTT. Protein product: CASSLVGQLNNQPQHF. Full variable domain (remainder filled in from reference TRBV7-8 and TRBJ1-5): GAGVSQSPRYKVAKRGQDVALRCDPISGHVSLFWYQQALGQGPEFLTYFQNEAQLDKSGLPSDRFFAERPEGSVSTLKIQRTQQEDSAVYLCASSLVGQLNNQPQHFGDGTRLSIL.